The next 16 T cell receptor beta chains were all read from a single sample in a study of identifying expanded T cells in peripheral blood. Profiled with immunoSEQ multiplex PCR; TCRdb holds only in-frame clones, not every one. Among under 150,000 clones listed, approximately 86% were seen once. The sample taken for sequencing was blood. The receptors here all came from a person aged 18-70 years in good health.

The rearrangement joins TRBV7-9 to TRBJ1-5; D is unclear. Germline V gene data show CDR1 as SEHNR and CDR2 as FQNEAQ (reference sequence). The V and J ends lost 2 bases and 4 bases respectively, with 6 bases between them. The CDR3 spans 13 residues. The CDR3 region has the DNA TGTGCCAGCAGCTTATCGGGTAATCAGCCCCAGCATTTT. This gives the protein CASSLSGNQPQHF. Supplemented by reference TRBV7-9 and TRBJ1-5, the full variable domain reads DTGVSQNPRHKITKRGQNVTFRCDPISEHNRLYWYRQTLGQGPEFLTYFQNEAQLEKSRLLSDRFSAERPKGSFSTLEIQRTEQGDSAMYLCASSLSGNQPQHFGDGTRLSIL.

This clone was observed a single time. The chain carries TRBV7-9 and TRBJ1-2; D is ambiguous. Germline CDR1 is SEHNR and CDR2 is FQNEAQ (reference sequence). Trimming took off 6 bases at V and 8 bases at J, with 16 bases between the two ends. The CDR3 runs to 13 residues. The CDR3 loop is CASSYLEFAGYTF. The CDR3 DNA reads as TGTGCCAGCAGTTATTTGGAGTTTGCAGGCTACACCTTC.

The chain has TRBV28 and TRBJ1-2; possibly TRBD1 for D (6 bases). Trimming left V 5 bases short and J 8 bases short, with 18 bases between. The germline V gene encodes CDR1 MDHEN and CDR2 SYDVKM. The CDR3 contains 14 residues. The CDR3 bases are TGTGCCAGCAGTCTGGGCAGGGGCTCGGGGGGCTACACCTTC. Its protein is CASSLGRGSGGYTF.

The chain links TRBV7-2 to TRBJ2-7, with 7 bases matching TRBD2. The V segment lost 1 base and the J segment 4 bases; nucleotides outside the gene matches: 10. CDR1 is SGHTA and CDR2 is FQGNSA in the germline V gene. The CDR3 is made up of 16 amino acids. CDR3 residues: CASSLDRGRERYEQYF. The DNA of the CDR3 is TGTGCCAGCAGCTTAGATCGAGGGCGGGAGAGATACGAGCAGTACTTC. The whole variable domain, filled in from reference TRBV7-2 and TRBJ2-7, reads GAGVSQSPSNKVTEKGKDVELRCDPISGHTALYWYRQSLGQGLEFLIYFQGNSAPDKSGLPSDRFSAERTGGSVSTLTIQRTQQEDSAVYLCASSLDRGRERYEQYFGPGTRLTVT.

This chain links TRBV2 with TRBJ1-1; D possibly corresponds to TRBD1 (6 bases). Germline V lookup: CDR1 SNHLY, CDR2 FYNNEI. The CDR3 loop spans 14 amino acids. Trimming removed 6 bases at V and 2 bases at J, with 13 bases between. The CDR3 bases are TGTGCCAGCAGGTCCACAGGGAGAAACACTGAAGCTTTCTTT. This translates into CASRSTGRNTEAFF.

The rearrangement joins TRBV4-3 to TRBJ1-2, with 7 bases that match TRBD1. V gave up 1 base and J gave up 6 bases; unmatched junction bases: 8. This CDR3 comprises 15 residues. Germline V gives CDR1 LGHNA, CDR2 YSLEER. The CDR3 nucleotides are TGCGCCAGCAGCCAAGGGGGCCCAGGGGGGAATGGCTACACCTTC. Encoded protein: CASSQGGPGGNGYTF.

CDR3 region: CASSLMPGMNTEAFF. In DNA, the CDR3 is TGTGCCAGCAGCTTGATGCCAGGAATGAACACTGAAGCTTTCTTT. The rearrangement joins TRBV11-2 to TRBJ1-1; D unclear. Trimming took 3 bases from V and 0 from J, leaving 11 bases between them. The CDR3 loop spans 15 amino acids. Germline-derived CDR1 and CDR2 are SGHAT and FQNNGV.

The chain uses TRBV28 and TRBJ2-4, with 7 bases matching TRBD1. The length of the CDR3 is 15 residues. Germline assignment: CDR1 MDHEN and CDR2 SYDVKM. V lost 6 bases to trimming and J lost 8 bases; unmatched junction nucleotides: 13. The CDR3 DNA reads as TGTGCCAGCAGCACCGCCCTCGGACAGGCGGACATTCAGTACTTC. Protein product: CASSTALGQADIQYF.

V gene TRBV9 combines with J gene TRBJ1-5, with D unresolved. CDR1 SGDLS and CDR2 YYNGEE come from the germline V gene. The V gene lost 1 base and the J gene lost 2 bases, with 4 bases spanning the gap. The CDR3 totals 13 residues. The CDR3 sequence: CASSVSGNQPQHF. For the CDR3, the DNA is TGTGCCAGCAGCGTATCCGGCAATCAGCCCCAGCATTTT.

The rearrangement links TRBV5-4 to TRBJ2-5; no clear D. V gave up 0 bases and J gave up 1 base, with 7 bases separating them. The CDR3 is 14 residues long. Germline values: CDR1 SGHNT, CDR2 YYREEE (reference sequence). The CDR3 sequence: CASSLEAIQETQYF. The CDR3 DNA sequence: TGTGCCAGCAGCTTGGAGGCCATCCAAGAGACCCAGTACTTC. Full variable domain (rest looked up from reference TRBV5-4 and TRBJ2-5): ETGVTQSPTHLIKTRGQQVTLRCSSQSGHNTVSWYQQALGQGPQFIFQYYREEENGRGNFPPRFSGLQFPNYSSELNVNALELDDSALYLCASSLEAIQETQYFGPGTRLLVL.

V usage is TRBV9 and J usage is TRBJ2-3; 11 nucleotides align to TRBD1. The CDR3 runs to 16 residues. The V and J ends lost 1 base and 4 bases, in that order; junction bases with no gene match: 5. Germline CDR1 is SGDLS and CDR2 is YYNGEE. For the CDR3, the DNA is TGTGCCAGCAGCGTACGGACAGGGGGCGCCCCAGATACGCAGTATTTT. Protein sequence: CASSVRTGGAPDTQYF.

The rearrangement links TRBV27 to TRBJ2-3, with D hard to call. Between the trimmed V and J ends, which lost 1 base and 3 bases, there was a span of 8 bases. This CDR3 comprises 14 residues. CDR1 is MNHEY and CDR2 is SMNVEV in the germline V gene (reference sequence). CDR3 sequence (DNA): TGTGCCAGCAGTTTATGGAAGGAAACAGATACGCAGTATTTT. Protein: CASSLWKETDTQYF.

The CDR3 is CSVEKGTGNGYTF. For the CDR3, the DNA is TGCAGCGTTGAAAAGGGGACAGGGAATGGCTACACCTTC. V gene TRBV29-1 combines with J gene TRBJ1-2, with 9 bases fitting TRBD1. V trimming: 2 bases; J trimming: 6 bases; junction bases outside the gene matches: 4. This CDR3 has 13 amino acids. Germline lookup yields CDR1 SQVTM and CDR2 ANQGSEA.

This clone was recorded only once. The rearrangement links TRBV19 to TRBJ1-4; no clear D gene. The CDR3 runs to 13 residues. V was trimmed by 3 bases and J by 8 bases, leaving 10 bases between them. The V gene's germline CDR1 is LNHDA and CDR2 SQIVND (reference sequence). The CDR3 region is CASSMGLEEKLFF. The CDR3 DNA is TGTGCCAGTAGTATGGGTCTCGAGGAAAAACTGTTTTTT.

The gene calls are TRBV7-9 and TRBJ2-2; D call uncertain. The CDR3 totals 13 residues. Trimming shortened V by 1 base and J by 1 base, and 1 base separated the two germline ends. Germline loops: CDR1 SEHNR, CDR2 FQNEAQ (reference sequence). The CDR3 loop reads CASSLGNTGELFF. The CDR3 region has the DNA TGTGCCAGCAGCTTAGGGAACACCGGGGAGCTGTTTTTT. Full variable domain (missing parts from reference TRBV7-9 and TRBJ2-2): DTGVSQNPRHKITKRGQNVTFRCDPISEHNRLYWYRQTLGQGPEFLTYFQNEAQLEKSRLLSDRFSAERPKGSFSTLEIQRTEQGDSAMYLCASSLGNTGELFFGEGSRLTVL.

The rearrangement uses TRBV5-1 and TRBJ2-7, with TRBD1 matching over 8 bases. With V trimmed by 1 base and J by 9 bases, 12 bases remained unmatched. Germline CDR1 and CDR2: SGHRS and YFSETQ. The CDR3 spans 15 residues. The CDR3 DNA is TGCGCCAGCAGCTTGAGCGTCGGACAGGGTAGCGTGCAGTACTTC. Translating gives CASSLSVGQGSVQYF.